This TCR beta chain was retrieved from a study of beta chain features in type 1 diabetes. Germline V CDR1 and CDR2: SQVTM, ANQGSEA. V was shortened by 5 bases and J by 7 bases, with 17 bases between the two germline ends. The CDR3 covers 13 residues. The entirety of the isolated RNA underwent reverse transcription, so expressed TCRB transcripts were sequenced. Repertoires were generated with immunoSEQ multiplex PCR, while TCRdb's copy carries only in-frame clones and drops some. The table shows over 500,000 clones, with roughly a sixth occurring only once. The sample was naive CD4+ T cells from blood. The V and J genes are TRBV29-1 and TRBJ1-2; a possible D gene is TRBD1 (5 bases). The sequence came from a man between 18 and 29 years old in good health. In nucleotides, the CDR3 is TGCAGCGTTACCCACCCGACAGTCGGTGGCTACACCTTC. It specifies CSVTHPTVGGYTF.